This entry describes one T cell receptor (beta chain). Its antigen is unknown. This sample was taken from a study of CXCR3-negative and CXCR3-positive naive CD8 T cells. Findings and limits, study-wide: Researchers report that CXCR3-positive naive cells carry more hydrophobic TRB CDR3s than CXCR3-negative naive cells. TRBV-TRBJ usage was similar across naive CXCR3 subsets but distinct in memory cells.

Every individual CD8+ T cell subset underwent sorting in triplicate at approximately 280,000 cells apiece. Looked up from germline, CDR1 is SGHVS and CDR2 is FNYEAQ. CDR3 length equals 15 residues. Libraries were UMI-labeled 5' RACE TRB cDNA. No DNA is given; TCRdb re-called the 5' RACE reads and lists each CDR3 protein once. Its listing shows 130,000 to 150,000 distinct CDR3 sequences. The sample consisted of naive CXCR3+ CD8+ T cells from blood. Subset reported: CD45RO-CCR7+CD27+CD95- naive CD8+ T cells expressing CXCR3 (TNR3+). This TCR came from a human donor in good health. Some clones in this sample may be carry-over from other donors' samples. This rearrangement joins TRBV7-6 to TRBJ2-7; as DNA is missing, the TRBD2 call by TCRdb cannot be tested. The CDR3 loop reads CASSLETAGGGEQYF.